Listed below are T cell receptor beta chains from one sample, sequenced in a study of blood T cell repertoires in COVID-19. Profiling relied on immunoSEQ multiplex PCR, and the TCRdb table lists in-frame clones only, not all of them. The repertoire includes fewer than 150,000 clones, approximately 85% of them detected once, and roughly 4.5% sits in the top ten. The sample taken for sequencing was peripheral blood. The origin of the receptors is a human donor in a cohort sampled during active COVID-19. CDR3s include the opening cysteine and the closing phenylalanine or tryptophan. A D gene is named only where the DNA matches it firmly. A row's size may be missing; if present it is once, few, many or a size class.

TRBJ1-2 | NA | NA | 13 | TRBV30 | TGTGCCTGGAGTACAAGGGGGGGCTATGGCTACACCTTC | CAWSTRGGYGYTF
TRBJ2-3 | TRBD2 | NA | 14 | TRBV4-2 | TGTGCCAGCAGCCCGGGGACTAGGGGGGATACGCAGTATTTT | CASSPGTRGDTQYF
TRBJ1-1 | TRBD1 | NA | 14 | TRBV2 | TGTGCCAGCACCGGGACAGGGGGTAAAACTGAAGCTTTCTTT | CASTGTGGKTEAFF
TRBJ1-1 | TRBD1 | NA | 17 | TRBV27 | TGTGCCAGCACCCTTATTTCCGGGACAGCAATGAACACTGAAGCTTTCTTT | CASTLISGTAMNTEAFF
TRBJ2-5 | TRBD2 | NA | 17 | TRBV19 | TGTGCCAGTAGCCGGGGGCGACTAGCGGGGGCCATGGAGACCCAGTACTTC | CASSRGRLAGAMETQYF
TRBJ2-1 | TRBD1 | NA | 15 | TRBV4-3 | TGCGCCAGCAGTCCCGACAGGGTATACCCCAATGAGCAGTTCTTC | CASSPDRVYPNEQFF
TRBJ1-1 | NA | NA | 13 | TRBV7-2 | TGTGCCAGCAGTCCTAAAGGGGCGTGGGAAGCTTTCTTT | CASSPKGAWEAFF
TRBJ1-1 | NA | NA | 15 | TRBV11-1 | TGTGCCAGCAGCAAATTGTGGTCAGGGAAGACTGAAGCTTTCTTT | CASSKLWSGKTEAFF
TRBJ1-6 | NA | NA | 15 | TRBV9 | TGTGCCAGCAGCGCCGCGGGACGGGGTAATTCACCCCTCCACTTT | CASSAAGRGNSPLHF
TRBJ2-1 | NA | NA | 12 | TRBV7-8 | TGTGCCAGCAGGCCAACTGGCGGTGAGCAGTTCTTC | CASRPTGGEQFF
TRBJ2-5 | NA | NA | 17 | TRBV23-1 | TGCGCCAGCAGTCAATCTTTTGTCGACAGACCTCAAGAGACCCAGTACTTC | CASSQSFVDRPQETQYF
TRBJ1-5 | NA | once | 14 | TRBV2 | TGTGCCAGCAGTATGACAGGATCCAATCAGCCCCAGCATTTT | CASSMTGSNQPQHF
TRBJ1-2 | NA | NA | 13 | TRBV6-5 | TGTGCCAGCAGCTTTGGGGGGGGGAATGGCTACACCTTC | CASSFGGGNGYTF
TRBJ2-5 | TRBD2 | NA | 14 | TRBV19 | TGTGCCAGTAGTATCGGCGGGAGTGCAGAGACCCAGTACTTC | CASSIGGSAETQYF
TRBJ2-1 | TRBD2 | NA | 15 | TRBV10-1 | TGCGCCAGCAGTGAGAGCCCTAGCGGGATTAATGAGCAGTTCTTC | CASSESPSGINEQFF
TRBJ1-6 | NA | once | 13 | TRBV9 | TGTGCCAGCAGCGCGGACAGCGATTCACCCCTCCACTTT | CASSADSDSPLHF
TRBJ2-5 | TRBD2 | NA | 15 | TRBV12-5 | TGTGCTAGTGCCCAGACTAGCGGGGGGGTAAAGACCCAGTACTTC | CASAQTSGGVKTQYF
TRBJ2-1 | NA | NA | 18 | TRBV18 | TGTGCCAGCTCACCACAGGGCGGGGGCCCCATCTCCTACAATGAGCAGTTCTTC | CASSPQGGGPISYNEQFF
TRBJ2-2 | TRBD2 | NA | 17 | TRBV30 | TGTGCCTGGAAGTACCCATGGATAGCGGGAGCACCCGGGGAGCTGTTTTTT | CAWKYPWIAGAPGELFF
TRBJ1-2 | TRBD1 | once | 15 | TRBV9 | TGTGCCAGCAGCGTAGGGACAGGGGCCCCGGGCGGCTACACCTTC | CASSVGTGAPGGYTF
TRBJ1-2 | NA | NA | 16 | TRBV27 | TGTGCCAGCAGTTTATCCCCGACAGGCGGCAACTATGGCTACACCTTC | CASSLSPTGGNYGYTF
TRBJ1-5 | TRBD1 | NA | 14 | TRBV30 | TGTGCCTGGAACCAGGGGGCTCGCAATCAGCCCCAGCATTTT | CAWNQGARNQPQHF
TRBJ2-5 | NA | few | 12 | TRBV13 | TGTGCCAGCAGCTTTGCGCGGGAGACCCAGTACTTC | CASSFARETQYF
TRBJ1-3 | TRBD1 | NA | 11 | TRBV30 | TGTGCCTGGAGTGGGGACAGAACCATATATTTT | CAWSGDRTIYF
TRBJ1-4 | NA | NA | 13 | TRBV5-4 | TGTGCCAGCAGCTTGTGGTCCGAGGAAAAACTGTTTTTT | CASSLWSEEKLFF
TRBJ1-1 | NA | NA | 13 | TRBV6-5 | TGTGCCAGCAGTTGGGCAGGGAACACTGAAGCTTTCTTT | CASSWAGNTEAFF
TRBJ1-1 | TRBD1 | NA | 14 | TRBV18 | TGTGCCAGCTCACCACCGCAGGGGGCCAAGGTCGCTTTCTTT | CASSPPQGAKVAFF
TRBJ2-7 | TRBD1 | few | 12 | TRBV5-4 | TGTGCCAGCAGCTTGAGACAGGGCGAGCAGTACTTC | CASSLRQGEQYF
TRBJ1-6 | TRBD1 | NA | 15 | TRBV25-1 | TGTGCCAGCAGTGAAGGGGGACAGGGTAATTCACCCCTCCACTTT | CASSEGGQGNSPLHF
TRBJ2-2 | TRBD2 | NA | 17 | TRBV7-6 | TGTGCCAGCAGCACGGGGGGTTCGGCCGCCGGAACCGGGGAGCTGTTTTTT | CASSTGGSAAGTGELFF
TRBJ1-2 | TRBD1 | NA | 12 | TRBV10-3 | TGTGCCACCTCTAGACAGGGTTATGGCTACACCTTC | CATSRQGYGYTF
TRBJ1-1 | TRBD1 | NA | 14 | TRBV7-2 | TGTGCCAGCAGCTCCACAGGGGGGTACACTGAAGCTTTCTTT | CASSSTGGYTEAFF
TRBJ1-1 | NA | few | 13 | TRBV7-2 | TGTGCCAGCAGCCCAACAGGGAACACTGAAGCTTTCTTT | CASSPTGNTEAFF